Listed here are 12 T cell receptor beta chains from one sample, sequenced in a study of OX40 agonist ivuxolimab in advanced cancers. Sequencing used immunoSEQ multiplex PCR; TCRdb keeps in-frame clones, though not all of them. The sample lists 45,000 to 65,000 clones, 88% occurring once. Sequencing was performed on CD4+ or CD8+ T cells sorted from blood, taken in a trial of the OX40 agonist ivuxolimab. The source is an adult with an advanced solid tumor such as melanoma, head and neck, liver or kidney cancer.

A note on this clone: This sample includes further DNA sequences coding for the same CDR3. The rearrangement links TRBV7-3 to TRBJ2-3, with 7 bases fitting TRBD1. The CDR3 extends over 14 amino acids. Germline assignment: CDR1 SGHTA and CDR2 FQGTGA. V lost 5 bases to trimming and J lost 1 base; unmatched junction nucleotides: 3. In nucleotides, the CDR3 is TGTGCCAGCAGCCGGGACAGTGGCACAGATACGCAGTATTTT. It translates to CASSRDSGTDTQYF. The full variable domain, in which reference TRBV7-3 and TRBJ2-3 provide the parts outside the CDR3, is GAGVSQTPSNKVTEKGKYVELRCDPISGHTALYWYRQSLGQGPEFLIYFQGTGAADDSGLPNDRFFAVRPEGSVSTLKIQRTERGDSAVYLCASSRDSGTDTQYFGPGTRLTVL.

V is TRBV5-1 and J is TRBJ1-6; D is possibly TRBD1 (5 bases). Germline loops: CDR1 SGHRS, CDR2 YFSETQ. The V and J ends lost 5 bases and 8 bases respectively, with 11 bases between them. The CDR3 has 13 amino acids. CDR3 protein: CASSAGVDSPLHF. In DNA form, the CDR3 reads TGCGCCAGCAGTGCGGGGGTGGATTCACCCCTCCACTTT.

The V and J genes are TRBV6-5 and TRBJ1-3, with D unclear. This CDR3 comprises 14 residues. The germline gives CDR1 MNHEY, CDR2 SVGAGI. V was pared by 7 bases and J by 2 bases, with 12 bases between. The CDR3 region is CASKPVLTGNTIYF. CDR3 bases: TGTGCCAGCAAACCGGTCCTTACTGGAAACACCATATATTTT.

V is TRBV6-1 and J is TRBJ1-4; no definite D call. This CDR3 has 13 residues. Trimming left V 3 bases short and J 10 bases short, with 12 bases between. Looked up from germline, CDR1 is MNHNS and CDR2 is SASEGT. The CDR3: CASSDWEGGKLFF. In DNA form, the CDR3 reads TGTGCCAGCAGTGACTGGGAGGGAGGAAAACTGTTTTTT.

The chain joins TRBV5-5 to TRBJ2-1; D is undetermined. The CDR3 is 13 residues long. V was cut by 5 bases and J by 1 base, with 7 bases left in between. Germline loops: CDR1 SGHKS, CDR2 YYEKEE (reference sequence). This CDR3 reads CASRMGSYNEQFF. CDR3 DNA sequence: TGTGCCAGCAGGATGGGTTCCTACAATGAGCAGTTCTTC.

As concerns this clone: Relative to the germline gene, one junction end is altered; a read error may explain this. The same CDR3 can be traced to other DNA sequences in this sample. J is TRBJ2-7 and V is TRBV7-2; 10 nucleotides match TRBD2. This CDR3 spans 14 amino acids. Germline CDR1 reads SGHTA; CDR2 reads FQGNSA. CDR3 amino acids: CASGLAASSYEQYF. CDR3 bases: TGTGCCAGTGGACTAGCGGCGAGCTCCTACGAACAGTACTTC. The full variable domain, its missing parts supplied by reference TRBV7-2 and TRBJ2-7, is GAGVSQSPSNKVTEKGKDVELRCDPISGHTALYWYRQSLGQGLEFLIYFQGNSAPDKSGLPSDRFSAERTGGSVSTLTIQRTQQEDSAVYLCASGLAASSYEQYFGPGTRLTVT.

This clone was observed a single time. The rearrangement links TRBV25-1 to TRBJ2-1; 7 bases fit TRBD2. After removal of 2 bases from V and 4 bases from J, the junction contained 5 bases not matched to a gene. Looked up from germline, CDR1 is MGHDK and CDR2 is SYGVNS. CDR3 length equals 15 residues. CDR3 loop: CASSEGIAGYNEQFF. CDR3 coding DNA: TGTGCCAGCAGTGAAGGCATAGCGGGTTACAATGAGCAGTTCTTC.

The chain employs TRBV5-4 and TRBJ1-4; D ambiguous. Trimming left V 0 bases short and J 4 bases short, with 7 bases between. Germline CDR1 is SGHNT and CDR2 is YYREEE (reference sequence). The CDR3 consists of 14 residues. In DNA, the CDR3 is TGTGCCAGCAGCTTGGCGAACAGTAATGAAAAACTGTTTTTT. Amino acids: CASSLANSNEKLFF.

This chain connects TRBV4-2 to TRBJ2-1, with D hard to call. CDR3 length: 11 residues. Germline V gives CDR1 LGHNA, CDR2 YNFKEQ. V lost 3 bases to trimming and J lost 8 bases, with 5 bases between them. The CDR3, as DNA: TGTGCCAGCAGCCAGACCGATGAGCAGTTCTTC. Translation gives CASSQTDEQFF.

The chain has TRBV7-3 and TRBJ2-2; D is unresolved. The CDR3 is 12 amino acids. V gave up 2 bases and J gave up 7 bases, with 5 bases separating them. Germline lookup yields CDR1 SGHTA and CDR2 FQGTGA. The CDR3 region has the DNA TGTGCCAGCAGCTTACTTTTCGGGGAGCTGTTTTTT. It encodes CASSLLFGELFF. The variable domain in full, with the rest retrieved from reference TRBV7-3 and TRBJ2-2, is GAGVSQTPSNKVTEKGKYVELRCDPISGHTALYWYRQSLGQGPEFLIYFQGTGAADDSGLPNDRFFAVRPEGSVSTLKIQRTERGDSAVYLCASSLLFGELFFGEGSRLTVL.

This chain joins TRBV28 and TRBJ2-2; TRBD2 matches at 7 bases. CDR3 length: 19 residues. Trimming removed 6 bases from V and 1 base from J; junction bases left unmatched: 17. Germline CDR1 and CDR2: MDHEN and SYDVKM. The CDR3 is CASRAGGLGVGRNTGELFF. The DNA of the CDR3 is TGTGCCAGCAGAGCCGGAGGACTAGGTGTGGGTCGGAACACCGGGGAGCTGTTTTTT.

The chain is built from TRBV19 and TRBJ1-2, with 7 bases lining up with TRBD1. In germline, CDR1 is LNHDA, CDR2 SQIVND (reference sequence). The CDR3 has 11 amino acids. Trimming took 11 bases from V and 4 from J; bases not matched to a gene: 4. The CDR3 DNA sequence: TGTGCCGCCGGACAGGCCTATGGCTACACCTTC. Translating gives CAAGQAYGYTF. The full variable domain, completed using reference TRBV19 and TRBJ1-2, is DGGITQSPKYLFRKEGQNVTLSCEQNLNHDAMYWYRQDPGQGLRLIYYSQIVNDFQKGDIAEGYSVSREKKESFPLTVTSAQKNPTAFYLCAAGQAYGYTFGSGTRLTVV.